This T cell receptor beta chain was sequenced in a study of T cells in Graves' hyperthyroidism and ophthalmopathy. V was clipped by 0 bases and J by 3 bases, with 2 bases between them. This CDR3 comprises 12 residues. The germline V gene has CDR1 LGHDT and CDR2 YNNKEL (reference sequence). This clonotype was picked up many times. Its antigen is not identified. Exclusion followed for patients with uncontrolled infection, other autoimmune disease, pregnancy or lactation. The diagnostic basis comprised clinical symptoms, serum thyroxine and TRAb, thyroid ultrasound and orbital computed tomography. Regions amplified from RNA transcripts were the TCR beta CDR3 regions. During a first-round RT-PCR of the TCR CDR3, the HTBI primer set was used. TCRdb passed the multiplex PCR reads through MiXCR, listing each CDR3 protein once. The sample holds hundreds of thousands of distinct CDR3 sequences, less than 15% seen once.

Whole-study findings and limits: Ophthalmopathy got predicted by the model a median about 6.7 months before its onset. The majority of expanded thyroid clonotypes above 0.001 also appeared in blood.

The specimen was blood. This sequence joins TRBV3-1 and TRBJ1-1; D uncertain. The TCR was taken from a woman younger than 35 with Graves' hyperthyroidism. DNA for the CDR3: TGTGCCAGCAGCCAAGAGGACACTGAAGCTTTCTTT. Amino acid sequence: CASSQEDTEAFF.